This TCR beta chain was identified during a study of T cells in Graves' hyperthyroidism and ophthalmopathy. Study at large: It was at initial diagnosis, before any treatment, that peripheral blood was collected.

A few counts support this clonotype. Exclusions: uncontrolled infection, other autoimmune disease, pregnancy, lactation. Each diagnosis was grounded in clinical symptoms, serum thyroxine and TRAb, thyroid ultrasound, and orbital computed tomography. There are 12 residues in the CDR3. V lost 0 bases and J lost 5, with 7 bases in between. Germline values: CDR1 SQVTM, CDR2 ANQGSEA. Authors of the study amplified TCR beta CDR3 regions from RNA transcripts. TCR CDR3 regions were first amplified by RT-PCR with HTBI primers. TCRdb reprocessed the multiplex PCR reads with MiXCR, giving one entry per CDR3 protein. The sample carries fewer than 800,000 distinct CDR3 sequences, around 15% recorded once.

The clonotype was recovered from a young man with Graves' hyperthyroidism. Sequenced input: blood. The rearrangement uses TRBV29-1 and TRBJ1-2, with a tentative D call TRBD1 (6 bases). This chain's CDR3 is CSVEEQGYGYTF. The CDR3 DNA is TGCAGCGTTGAAGAACAGGGATATGGCTACACCTTC.